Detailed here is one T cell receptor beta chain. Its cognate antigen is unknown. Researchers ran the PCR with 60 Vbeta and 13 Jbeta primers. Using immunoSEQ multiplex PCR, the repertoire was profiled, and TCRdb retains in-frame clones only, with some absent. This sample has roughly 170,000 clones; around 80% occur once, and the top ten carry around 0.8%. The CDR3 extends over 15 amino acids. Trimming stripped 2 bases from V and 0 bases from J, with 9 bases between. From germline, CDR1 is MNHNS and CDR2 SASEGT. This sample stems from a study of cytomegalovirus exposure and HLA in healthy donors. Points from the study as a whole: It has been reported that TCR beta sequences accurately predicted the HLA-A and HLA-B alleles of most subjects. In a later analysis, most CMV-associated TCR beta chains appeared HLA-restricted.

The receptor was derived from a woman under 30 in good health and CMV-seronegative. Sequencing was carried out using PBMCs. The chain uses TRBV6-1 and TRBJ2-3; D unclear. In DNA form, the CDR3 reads TGTGCCAGCAGTGAAAGAGATTCTAGCACAGATACGCAGTATTTT. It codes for CASSERDSSTDTQYF.